The TCR beta chain described here comes from a study of T cell responses to AZD1222 COVID-19 vaccine (dated by TCRdb to about 2021). About the full investigation: A total of just over 230 trial participants underwent TCR sequencing, of whom 200 to 220 had received two doses of AZD1222 and around 26 had received two doses of the MenACWY control vaccine. Enrollment into the trials was organized by age into subgroups of 18-55, 56-69 and 70-plus years, and those subgroups contained around 150, 28 and 57 TCR-sequenced participants, respectively.

Notes on this clone: There is no known antigen for this receptor. No much larger clonotype is one base removed from it; base qualities were not supplied.

The CDR3 regions of human TCRbeta chains were analyzed by immunosequencing. As for the authors' bioinformatics: Repertoire TCRs were checked for matches against a reference library of SARS-CoV-2-specific TCRs that had been generated using the MIRA antigen-specificity platform. Breadth was defined as the fraction of unique TCRs that were SARS-CoV-2-associated, and depth was defined as the fraction of total T cells that were SARS-CoV-2-associated. Each spike-specific TCR was assigned to its reactive spike region and to a CD4 or CD8 class using the MIRA data. Log10-transformed breadth and depth values were compared by one-way ANOVA with Sidak's multiple comparisons tests. TCRdb provides this immuneACCESS table in a form limited to in-frame rearrangements. Some clones are lacking; in checked studies, under half of them reflect an unresolved V gene, and why the rest are absent is not known. V and J calls and clone size come straight from that table; D and trimming were deduced from the DNA. For this sample there are roughly 150,000 clones; approximately 88% appear just once. The ten largest make up roughly 1.1% of the sample.

The time point tag for this specimen amounts to: about 28 days (+/-7) after the second vaccine dose. AZD1222 recipients whose second dose came at about 4 weeks and those whose second dose came at about 12 weeks were combined into one group, since spike-specific TCR depth and breadth did not differ between the two schedules. Vaccinee samples were obtained from the UK trials COV001 and COV002, which included a single-blind randomized controlled phase 2/3 trial of AZD1222 (ChAdOx1 nCoV-19) in healthy adults. For TCRbeta chain sequencing, PBMC samples were collected from trial participants at day 0 and at day 28 after the second dose. General findings and caveats noted by the study authors: Epitopes outside the regions mutated in the B.1.351 and B.1.1.7 variants were reportedly recognized by nearly half of the unique spike-specific TCRs. Conclusions about previously exposed vaccinees are limited, since just five or six AZD1222 recipients were seropositive for SARS-CoV-2 at baseline. Because no samples from the day 14 peak response were available, repertoires could be characterized only after the peak T cell response. The 56-69-year group was small, and its depth increase did not reach significance, likely because of low power. Vaccine-associated CD4 TCRs spanned the whole spike protein, with dominant responses in regions 160-218 and 743-854. Participants were mostly white British and included more females than males, and it was suggested by the authors that clonal diversity may have been underestimated. After two AZD1222 doses, spike-specific TCR breadth and depth were significantly higher than at day 0 and than in MenACWY recipients.

The germline V gene supplies CDR1 WSHSY and CDR2 SAAADI. V drops 2 bases and J drops 7 bases, leaving 9 bases in between. The CDR3 runs 14 amino acids, cysteine and phenylalanine included. Only the CDR3 region is kept as DNA, spanning 42 bases read in frame from base 1. This clonotype was obtained from an adult who received the AZD1222 COVID-19 vaccine. The material sequenced was peripheral blood, taken 28 days after the second AZD1222 dose. The receptor chain draws on TRBV10-2 and TRBJ1-6, with TRBD1 perhaps the D gene, on 5 matching bases. The nucleotide sequence is given as TGCGCCAGCAGTGAGGGGGCTCGGAATTCACCCCTCCACTTT. Protein translation: CASSEGARNSPLHF.